Reported below is one TCR beta chain. Its antigen is as yet unknown. The CDR3 extends over 15 amino acids. In germline, CDR1 is MNHEY, CDR2 SVGAGI. The ends lost 5 bases at V and 6 bases at J; junction bases unmatched: 7. This specimen belongs to a study of early T cells in non-severe SARS-CoV-2 infection. Study background: Whole-blood bulk RNA, unsorted, was sequenced, and chains were unpaired.

Individually, cDNA molecules had unique molecular identifiers attached to them. MiXCR was run by TCRdb on the 5' RACE reads, yielding one entry per CDR3 protein. Of tens of thousands of distinct CDR3 sequences in the sample, approximately 12% were seen once. Whole-study findings and limits: Missing private and CD4 specificities, VDJdb matching favored anti-spike CD8 responses.

The sequence was collected from an adult who was a healthcare worker with PCR-confirmed SARS-CoV-2 infection or an uninfected control (not recorded which). The sequencing sample was made of whole blood. This chain joins TRBV6-5 and TRBJ1-6; 7 nucleotides align to TRBD1. The CDR3 nucleotides read TGTGCCAGCAGTAGGGGCGGGACAGTTAATTCACCCCTCCACTTT. It yields the protein CASSRGGTVNSPLHF.